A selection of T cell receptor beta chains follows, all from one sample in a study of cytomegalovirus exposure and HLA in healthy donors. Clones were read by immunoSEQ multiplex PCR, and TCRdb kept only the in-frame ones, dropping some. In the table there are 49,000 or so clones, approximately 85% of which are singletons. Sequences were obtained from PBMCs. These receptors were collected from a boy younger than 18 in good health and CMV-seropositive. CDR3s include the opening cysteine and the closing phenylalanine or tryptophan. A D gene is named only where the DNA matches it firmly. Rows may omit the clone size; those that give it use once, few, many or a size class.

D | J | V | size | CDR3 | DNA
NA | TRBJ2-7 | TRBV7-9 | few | CASSPDSPKSYEQYF | TGTGCCAGCAGCCCGGACAGCCCCAAGTCGTACGAGCAGTACTTC
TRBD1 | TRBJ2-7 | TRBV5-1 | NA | CASRLPRDSLDEQYF | TGCGCCAGCAGACTACCCCGGGACAGCCTGGACGAGCAGTACTTC
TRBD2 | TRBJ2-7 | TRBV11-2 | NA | CASSLRGTSGAYEQYF | TGTGCCAGCAGCTTAAGGGGGACTAGCGGGGCCTACGAGCAGTACTTC
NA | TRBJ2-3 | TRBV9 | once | CASSPRTGTDTQYF | TGTGCCAGCAGCCCACGGACAGGCACAGATACGCAGTATTTT
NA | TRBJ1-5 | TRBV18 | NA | CASSPLQGDQPQHF | TGTGCCAGCTCACCCTTACAGGGCGATCAGCCCCAGCATTTT
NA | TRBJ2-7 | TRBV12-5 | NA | CASGLTTGSYEQYF | TGTGCTAGTGGTCTGACAACGGGGAGTTACGAGCAGTACTTC
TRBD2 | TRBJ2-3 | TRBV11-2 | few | CASSFGLAGTDTQYF | TGTGCCAGCAGCTTTGGACTAGCGGGGACAGATACGCAGTATTTT
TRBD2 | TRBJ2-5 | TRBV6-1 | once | CASRGTSAEPGPQYF | TGTGCCAGCAGGGGGACTAGCGCGGAGCCGGGTCCCCAGTACTTC
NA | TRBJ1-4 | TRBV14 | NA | CASSPTLTSEKLFF | TGTGCCAGCAGCCCAACCTTGACTAGTGAAAAACTGTTTTTT
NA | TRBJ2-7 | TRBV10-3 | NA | CAISEVRYSYEQYF | TGTGCCATCAGTGAGGTCCGTTACTCCTACGAGCAGTACTTC
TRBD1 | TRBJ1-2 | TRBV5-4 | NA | CASSPDGQGSSGYTF | TGTGCCAGCAGCCCGGACGGACAGGGAAGTAGCGGCTACACCTTC
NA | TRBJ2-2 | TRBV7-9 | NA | CASSLAVTSNTGELFF | TGTGCCAGCAGCTTAGCGGTCACTTCGAACACCGGGGAGCTGTTTTTT
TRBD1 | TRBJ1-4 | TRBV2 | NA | CASSRETGGNEKLFF | TGTGCCAGCAGTAGAGAGACAGGGGGTAATGAAAAACTGTTTTTT
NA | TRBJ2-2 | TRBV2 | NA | CASSHRATTGELFF | TGTGCCAGCAGTCACAGGGCTACAACCGGGGAGCTGTTTTTT
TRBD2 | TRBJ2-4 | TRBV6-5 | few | CASRAGLAGNIQYF | TGTGCCAGCAGGGCCGGACTAGCGGGGAACATTCAGTACTTC
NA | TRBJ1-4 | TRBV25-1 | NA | CASSELTSVRDRNEKLFF | TGTGCCAGCAGTGAATTAACGAGTGTCAGAGACAGAAATGAAAAACTGTTTTTT
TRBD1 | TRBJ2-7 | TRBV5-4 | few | CASSSPLTGEEQYF | TGTGCCAGCAGCTCCCCGCTGACAGGGGAAGAGCAGTACTTC
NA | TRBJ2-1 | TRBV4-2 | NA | CASSQDLGGGPYNEQFF | TGTGCCAGCAGCCAAGACCTGGGGGGGGGCCCCTACAATGAGCAGTTCTTC
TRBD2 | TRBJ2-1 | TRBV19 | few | CASSRTSGGRGSYNEQFF | TGTGCCAGTAGTCGGACTAGCGGGGGGCGAGGCTCCTACAATGAGCAGTTCTTC
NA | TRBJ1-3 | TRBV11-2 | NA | CASSRNPLQVSREENTIYF | TGTGCCAGCAGCCGAAACCCCCTACAGGTCTCAAGAGAGGAAAACACCATATATTTT
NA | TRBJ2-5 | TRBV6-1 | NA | CASSASQYQETQYF | TGTGCCAGCAGTGCTTCACAGTACCAAGAGACCCAGTACTTC
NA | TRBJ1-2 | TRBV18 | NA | CASSPPLEGLGYTF | TGTGCCAGCTCACCACCGTTGGAGGGGCTCGGCTACACCTTC